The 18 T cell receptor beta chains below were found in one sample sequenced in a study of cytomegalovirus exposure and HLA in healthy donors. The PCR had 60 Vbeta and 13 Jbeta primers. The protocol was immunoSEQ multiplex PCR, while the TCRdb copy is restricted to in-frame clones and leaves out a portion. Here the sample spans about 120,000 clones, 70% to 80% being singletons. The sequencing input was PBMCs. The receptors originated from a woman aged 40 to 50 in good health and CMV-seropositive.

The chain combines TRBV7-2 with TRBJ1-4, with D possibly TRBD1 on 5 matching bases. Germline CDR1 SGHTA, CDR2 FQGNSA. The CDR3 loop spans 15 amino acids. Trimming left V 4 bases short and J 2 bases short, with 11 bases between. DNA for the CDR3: TGTGCCAGCAGCTCCGGGGGACGGACTAATGAAAAACTGTTTTTT. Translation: CASSSGGRTNEKLFF.

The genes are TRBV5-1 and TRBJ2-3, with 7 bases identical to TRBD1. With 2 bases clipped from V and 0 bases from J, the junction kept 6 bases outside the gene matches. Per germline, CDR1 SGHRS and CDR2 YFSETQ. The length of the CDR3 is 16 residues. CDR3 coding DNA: TGCGCCAGCAGCTTTTCGGGACAGCCTAGCACAGATACGCAGTATTTT. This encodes CASSFSGQPSTDTQYF. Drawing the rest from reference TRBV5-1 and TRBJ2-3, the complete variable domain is KAGVTQTPRYLIKTRGQQVTLSCSPISGHRSVSWYQQTPGQGLQFLFEYFSETQRNKGNFPGRFSGRQFSNSRSEMNVSTLELGDSALYLCASSFSGQPSTDTQYFGPGTRLTVL.

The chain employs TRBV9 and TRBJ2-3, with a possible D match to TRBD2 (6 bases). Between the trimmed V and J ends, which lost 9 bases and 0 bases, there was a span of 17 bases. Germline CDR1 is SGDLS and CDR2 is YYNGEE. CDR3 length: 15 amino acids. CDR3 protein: CANIVRDSSTDTQYF. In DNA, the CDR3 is TGTGCCAACATTGTCCGGGACTCTAGCACAGATACGCAGTATTTT.

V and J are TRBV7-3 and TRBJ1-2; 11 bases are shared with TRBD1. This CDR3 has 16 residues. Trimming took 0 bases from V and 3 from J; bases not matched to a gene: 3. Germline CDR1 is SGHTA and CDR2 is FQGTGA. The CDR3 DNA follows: TGTGCCAGCAGCTTAACCGGGACAGGGGGAGACTATGGCTACACCTTC. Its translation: CASSLTGTGGDYGYTF.

The CDR3 DNA reads TGTGCCAGCAGCCCTCGGACTAGCGGGGGAGTAAGTTTGGATGAGCAGTTCTTC. This translates into CASSPRTSGGVSLDEQFF. The chain combines TRBV11-2 with TRBJ2-1; 13 bases align to TRBD2. The germline gives CDR1 SGHAT, CDR2 FQNNGV. V trimming: 5 bases; J trimming: 8 bases; junction bases outside the gene matches: 15. The CDR3 loop spans 18 amino acids.

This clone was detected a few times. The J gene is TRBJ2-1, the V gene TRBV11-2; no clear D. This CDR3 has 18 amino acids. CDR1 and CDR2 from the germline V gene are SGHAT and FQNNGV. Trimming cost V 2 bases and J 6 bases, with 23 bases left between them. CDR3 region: CASSLYPTFGVPSNEQFF. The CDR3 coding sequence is TGTGCCAGCAGCTTATACCCGACTTTCGGAGTCCCATCCAATGAGCAGTTCTTC.

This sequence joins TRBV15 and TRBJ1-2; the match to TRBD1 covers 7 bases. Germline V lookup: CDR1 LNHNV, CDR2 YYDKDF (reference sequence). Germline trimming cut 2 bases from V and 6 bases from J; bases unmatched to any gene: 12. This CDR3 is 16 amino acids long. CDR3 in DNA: TGTGCCACCAGCAGACGTCCCGGAGGGGGCATCGATGGCTACACCTTC. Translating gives CATSRRPGGGIDGYTF.

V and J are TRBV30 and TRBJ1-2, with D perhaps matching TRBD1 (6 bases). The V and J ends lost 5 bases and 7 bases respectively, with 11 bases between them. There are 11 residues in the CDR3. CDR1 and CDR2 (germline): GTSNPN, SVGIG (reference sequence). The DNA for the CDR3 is TGTGCCTGGGCCCCACAGGGTGGCTACACCTTC. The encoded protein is CAWAPQGGYTF.

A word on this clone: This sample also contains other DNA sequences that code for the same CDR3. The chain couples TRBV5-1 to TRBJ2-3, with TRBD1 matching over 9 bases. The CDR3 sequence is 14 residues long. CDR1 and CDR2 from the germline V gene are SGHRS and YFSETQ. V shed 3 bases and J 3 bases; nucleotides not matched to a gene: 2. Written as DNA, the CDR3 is TGCGCCAGCAGCTCTGGACAGGGGACAGATACGCAGTATTTT. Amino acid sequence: CASSSGQGTDTQYF. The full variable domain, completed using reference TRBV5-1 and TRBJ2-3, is KAGVTQTPRYLIKTRGQQVTLSCSPISGHRSVSWYQQTPGQGLQFLFEYFSETQRNKGNFPGRFSGRQFSNSRSEMNVSTLELGDSALYLCASSSGQGTDTQYFGPGTRLTVL.

CDR3 sequence (DNA): TGTGCCAGCAGCCCCCGGGTCTTCGGGACTGAAGCTTTCTTT. The encoded protein is CASSPRVFGTEAFF. The chain carries TRBV7-9 and TRBJ1-1; D is unclear. Looked up from germline, CDR1 is SEHNR and CDR2 is FQNEAQ (reference sequence). The CDR3 has 14 amino acids. Deletions cut 5 bases from V and 5 bases from J, with 15 bases between.

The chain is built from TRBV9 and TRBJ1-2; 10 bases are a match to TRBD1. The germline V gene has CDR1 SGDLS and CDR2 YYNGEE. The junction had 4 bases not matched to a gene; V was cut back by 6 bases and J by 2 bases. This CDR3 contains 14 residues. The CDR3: CASNVGQGNYGYTF. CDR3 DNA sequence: TGTGCCAGCAATGTGGGACAGGGGAACTATGGCTACACCTTC.

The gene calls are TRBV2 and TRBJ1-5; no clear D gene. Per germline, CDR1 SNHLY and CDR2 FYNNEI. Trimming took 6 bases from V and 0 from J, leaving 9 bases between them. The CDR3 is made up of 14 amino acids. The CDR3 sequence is CASRVSTSNQPQHF. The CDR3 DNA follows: TGTGCCAGCAGAGTTTCTACTAGCAATCAGCCCCAGCATTTT.

CDR3: CASSLGGLAGGPGANVLTF. CDR3 DNA: TGTGCCAGCAGCTTAGGGGGACTAGCGGGGGGGCCCGGGGCCAACGTCCTGACTTTC. The chain uses TRBV7-2 and TRBJ2-6, with 16 bases matching TRBD2. CDR1 SGHTA and CDR2 FQGNSA come from the germline V gene. V was clipped by 1 base and J by 4 bases; unmatched bases: 4. This CDR3 has 19 residues.

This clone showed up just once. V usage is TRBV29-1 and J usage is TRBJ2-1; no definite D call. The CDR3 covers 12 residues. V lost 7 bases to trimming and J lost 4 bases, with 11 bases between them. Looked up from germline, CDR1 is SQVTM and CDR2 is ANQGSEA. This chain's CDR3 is CSAMLGYNEQFF. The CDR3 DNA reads TGCAGCGCCATGCTCGGGTACAATGAGCAGTTCTTC.

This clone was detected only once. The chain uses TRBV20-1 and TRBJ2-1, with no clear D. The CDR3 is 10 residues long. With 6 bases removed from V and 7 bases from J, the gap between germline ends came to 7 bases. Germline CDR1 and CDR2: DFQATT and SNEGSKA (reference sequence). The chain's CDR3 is CSATINEQFF. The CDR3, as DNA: TGCAGTGCCACTATAAATGAGCAGTTCTTC.

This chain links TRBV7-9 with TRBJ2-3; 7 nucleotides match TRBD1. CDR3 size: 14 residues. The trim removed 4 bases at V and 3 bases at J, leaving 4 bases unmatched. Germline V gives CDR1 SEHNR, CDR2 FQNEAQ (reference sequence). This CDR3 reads CASSSTGSTDTQYF. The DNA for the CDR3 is TGTGCCAGCAGCTCGACAGGGTCAACAGATACGCAGTATTTT.

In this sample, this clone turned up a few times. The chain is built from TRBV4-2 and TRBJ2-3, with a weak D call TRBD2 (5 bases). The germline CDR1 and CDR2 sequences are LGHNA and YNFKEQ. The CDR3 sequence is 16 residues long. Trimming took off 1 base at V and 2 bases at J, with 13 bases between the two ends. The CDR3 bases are TGTGCCAGCAGCCAAGCTCCCAGCGGCCTCACAGATACGCAGTATTTT. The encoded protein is CASSQAPSGLTDTQYF.

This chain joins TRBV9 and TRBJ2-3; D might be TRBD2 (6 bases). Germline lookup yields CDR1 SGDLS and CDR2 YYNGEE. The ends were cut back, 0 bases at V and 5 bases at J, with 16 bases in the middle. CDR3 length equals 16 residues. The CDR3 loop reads CASSVGGHSGGDTQYF. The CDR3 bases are TGTGCCAGCAGCGTAGGGGGTCATTCCGGGGGAGATACGCAGTATTTT.